This TCR beta chain was captured by sequencing in a study of control samples from healthy donors and cancer patients. Using immunoSEQ multiplex PCR, the repertoire was profiled, and TCRdb retains in-frame clones only, with some absent. The sample lists some 410,000 clones, 75% to 95% seen once, with more than 6% in the top ten. The material sequenced was PBMCs. The TCR sequence derives from a man aged 40-55 years with head and neck cancer.

The CDR3 DNA reads TGTGCCAGCTCACCGGGGCAGGGGATGGACTACGAGCAGTACTTC. It specifies CASSPGQGMDYEQYF. V usage is TRBV18 and J usage is TRBJ2-7; weak D call: TRBD1 (6 bases). Per the germline V gene, CDR1 is KGHSH and CDR2 is LQKENI. The V end was cut by 3 bases, the J end by 3 bases, with 15 bases between. The CDR3 spans 15 residues.